The TCR beta chain under discussion was sequenced for a study of metastatic and nonmetastatic thyroid tumors. Patients underwent thyroid surgery, and none had received any treatment before it. MiXCR reprocessed the PCR reads for TCRdb. This table holds 34,000 or so clones, 15% to 20% found once. The CDR3 sequence is 15 residues long. Germline CDR1 MGHRA, CDR2 YSYEKL. Trimming cost V 3 bases and J 7 bases; bases outside gene matches: 7. The sequenced material came from blood. The TCR comes from a female donor with papillary thyroid cancer or a benign thyroid nodule (not recorded which). Some clones in this sample may be carry-over from other donors' samples. The V gene is TRBV4-1, the J gene TRBJ1-4; 8 bases align to TRBD1. CDR3 coding DNA: TGCGCCAGCAGCCAGGACAGGGCGGCAATTGAAAAACTGTTTTTT. This sequence encodes CASSQDRAAIEKLFF.